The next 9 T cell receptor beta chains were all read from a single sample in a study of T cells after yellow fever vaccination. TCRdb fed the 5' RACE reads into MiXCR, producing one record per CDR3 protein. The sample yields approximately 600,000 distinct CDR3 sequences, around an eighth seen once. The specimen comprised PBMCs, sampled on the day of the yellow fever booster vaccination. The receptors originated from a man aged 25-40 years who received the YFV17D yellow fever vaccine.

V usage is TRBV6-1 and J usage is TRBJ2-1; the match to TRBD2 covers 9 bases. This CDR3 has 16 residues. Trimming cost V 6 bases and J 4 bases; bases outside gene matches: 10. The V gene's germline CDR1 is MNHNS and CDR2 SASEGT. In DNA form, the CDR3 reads TGTGCCAGCAGAACCTCCTGGACTAGCGCGTACAATGAGCAGTTCTTC. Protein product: CASRTSWTSAYNEQFF.

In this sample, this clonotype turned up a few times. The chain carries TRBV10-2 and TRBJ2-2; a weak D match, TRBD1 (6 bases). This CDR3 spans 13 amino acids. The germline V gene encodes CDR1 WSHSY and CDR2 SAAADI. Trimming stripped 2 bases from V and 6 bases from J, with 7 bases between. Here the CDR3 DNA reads TGCGCCAGCAGTGAGACAGGGCCCGGGGAGCTGTTTTTT. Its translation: CASSETGPGELFF.

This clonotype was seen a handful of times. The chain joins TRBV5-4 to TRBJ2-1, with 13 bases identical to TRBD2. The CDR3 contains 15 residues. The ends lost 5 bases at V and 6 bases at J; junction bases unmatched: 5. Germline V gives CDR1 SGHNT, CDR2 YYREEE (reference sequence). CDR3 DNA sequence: TGTGCCAGCAGTTCGGGACTAGCGGGGATCAATGAGCAGTTCTTC. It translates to CASSSGLAGINEQFF.

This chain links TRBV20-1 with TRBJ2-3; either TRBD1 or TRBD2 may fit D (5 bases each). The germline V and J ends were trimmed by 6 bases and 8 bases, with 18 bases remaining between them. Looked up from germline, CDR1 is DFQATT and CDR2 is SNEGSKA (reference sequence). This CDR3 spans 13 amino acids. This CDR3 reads CSAPGLGAGTQYF. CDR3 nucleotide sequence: TGCAGTGCCCCAGGCCTCGGGGCGGGTACGCAGTATTTT.

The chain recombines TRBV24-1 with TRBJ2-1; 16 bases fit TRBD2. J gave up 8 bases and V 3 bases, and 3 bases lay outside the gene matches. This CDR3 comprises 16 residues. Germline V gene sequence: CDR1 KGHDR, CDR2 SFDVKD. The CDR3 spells CATSDAGLAGGYEQFF. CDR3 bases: TGTGCCACCAGTGATGCGGGACTAGCGGGGGGGTATGAGCAGTTCTTC.

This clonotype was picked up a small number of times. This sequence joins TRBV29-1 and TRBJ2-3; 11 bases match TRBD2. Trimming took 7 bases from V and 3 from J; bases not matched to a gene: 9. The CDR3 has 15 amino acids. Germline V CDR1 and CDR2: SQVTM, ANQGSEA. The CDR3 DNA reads TGCAGCGCCATCGCGGGACTAGCGGTAACAGATACGCAGTATTTT. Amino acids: CSAIAGLAVTDTQYF.

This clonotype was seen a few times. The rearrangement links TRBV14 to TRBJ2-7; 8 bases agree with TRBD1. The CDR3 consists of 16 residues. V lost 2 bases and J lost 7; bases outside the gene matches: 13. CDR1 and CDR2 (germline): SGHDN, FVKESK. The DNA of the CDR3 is TGTGCCAGCAGCCAACGTAGGGGGACAGGATCGAGTGAGCAGTACTTC. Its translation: CASSQRRGTGSSEQYF.

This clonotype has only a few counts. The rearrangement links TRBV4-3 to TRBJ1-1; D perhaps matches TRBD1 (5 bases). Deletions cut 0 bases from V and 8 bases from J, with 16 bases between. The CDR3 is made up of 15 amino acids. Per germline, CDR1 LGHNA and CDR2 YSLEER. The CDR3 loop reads CASSQDSGGVTEAFF. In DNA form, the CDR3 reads TGCGCCAGCAGCCAAGATTCGGGAGGGGTAACCGAAGCTTTCTTT.

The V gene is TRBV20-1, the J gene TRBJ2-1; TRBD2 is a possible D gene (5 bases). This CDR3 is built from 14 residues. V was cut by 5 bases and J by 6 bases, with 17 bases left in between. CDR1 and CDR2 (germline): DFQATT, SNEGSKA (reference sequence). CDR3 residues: CSAHPTLGGNEQFF. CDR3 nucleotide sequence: TGCAGTGCTCACCCGACCCTAGGAGGCAATGAGCAGTTCTTC.